Here is one T cell receptor (beta chain) with its context. There is no known antigen for this receptor. Within one base of it there is no much larger clone, and no base qualities were kept. This record comes from a study of Ad26.COV2.S vaccination and SARS-CoV-2 variants (dated by TCRdb to about 2021). With regard to the full study: Vaccine-arm donors were drawn from COV1001, a multicentre, randomized, double-blind, placebo-controlled phase I-IIa trial of Ad26.COV2.S in healthy adults. Trial participants were randomized into five groups of five: low-dose or high-dose Ad26.COV2.S given once or twice, or placebo on both occasions. A total of approximately 32 samples were included in the TCR-sequenced set, comprising roughly 20 Ad26.COV2.S vaccine recipients, 5 placebo recipients and 8 SARS-CoV-2 convalescent individuals. TCRbeta repertoire sequencing served as the tool for gauging how specific and how broad the SARS-CoV-2-reactive T cell receptors were following Ad26.COV2.S vaccination. Ad26.COV2.S was administered intramuscularly at a dose of 5x10^10 or 1x10^11 viral particles, either as one shot or as two shots given 56 days apart. Investigators remained blinded to trial group allocation during experiments and outcome assessment. Results the study describes overall, beyond this receptor: It was noted by the authors that total T cell responses may have been underestimated by the TCR breadth and depth analyses. Substantial breadth of spike-specific CD8+ and CD4+ T cell responses was reported after vaccination. Higher spike-specific TCR breadth was observed in Ad26.COV2.S recipients than in placebo recipients (P = 0.0014). Comparable non-spike TCR breadth was observed between vaccine and placebo recipients, consistent with only spike being contained in the vaccine. Comparing responses between vaccine doses or regimens was not something the study was powered to do.

Counted from cysteine to phenylalanine, this CDR3 has 13 amino acids. Just CDR3 DNA is preserved here, 39 bases in frame from base 1. In the germline V gene, CDR1 corresponds to MNHNS and CDR2 to SASEGT. A distance of 8 bases separates the germline ends of V and J, which lose 2 bases and 7 bases respectively. The immunoSEQ Assay was the method used to sequence TCRbeta CDR3 regions. After extraction, genomic DNA underwent amplification by bias-controlled multiplex PCR, followed by high-throughput sequencing. The authors processed their data as follows. To quantify the absolute abundance of every unique TCRbeta CDR3 region, sequences were collapsed and filtered. T cell fraction was estimated by normalizing TCRbeta template counts to usable DNA, which was measured by amplifying reference genes present in all nucleated cells. Repertoire TCRs were annotated as SARS-CoV-2-specific when V gene, CDR3 amino acid sequence and J gene were exactly matched to a known reactive TCR set. MIRA supplied the reference SARS-CoV-2 TCR set, which was filtered for enrichment in COVID-19-positive ImmuneCODE repertoires so that public or cross-reactive TCRs were removed. Using the MIRA antigens, annotated TCRs were further analysed by specific ORF or by position within an ORF. Breadth was defined as annotated unique rearrangements over total unique productive rearrangements; depth was the summed frequency of those rearrangements. Two-sided Wilcoxon rank-sum tests were used to compare TCR breadth between groups. TCRdb limited this immuneACCESS table to in-frame rearrangements with V and J called. A share of clones is missing; checked studies link under half to unresolved V genes, and the rest is unexplained. Clone size and the V and J calls come from that table; the DNA yielded D and trimming. The sample includes roughly 390,000 clones, with around nine tenths observed a single time. Jointly, the top ten make up about 3.6% of the sample.

The treatment or condition label here, explained by the study, means: 15 to 20 received Ad26.COV2.S at low or high dose, single or two shots; about 5 received placebo; per-sample allocation not given. For vaccine and placebo recipients, repertoires were sequenced using samples collected on day 63 after the first injection. Cohort 1b enrolled 25 adults aged 18-55 years at a single site in Boston, USA, between 29 July and 7 August 2020. Ad26.COV2.S was a replication-incompetent adenovirus type 26 vector that expressed a prefusion-stabilized SARS-CoV-2 spike protein derived from the original Wuhan strain.

The V gene is TRBV6-1 and the J gene is TRBJ2-2, with no D gene named confidently. The starting material was peripheral blood, obtained in a trial of Ad26.COV2.S vaccine versus placebo. This clonotype was obtained from a person aged 18 to 65 who received the Ad26.COV2.S COVID-19 vaccine or a placebo. The DNA sequence is given as TGTGCCAGCAGTGAACGATGGGACGGGGAGCTGTTTTTT. Its product reads: CASSERWDGELFF.